The 8 T cell receptor beta chains given below trace back to one sample, sequenced in a study of glioma-infiltrating T cells. TCR alpha and beta CDR3 regions were amplified from RNA using iRepertoire nested multiplex PCR. TCRdb re-derived calls from the multiplex PCR reads in MiXCR, one entry per CDR3 protein. Of about 130,000 distinct CDR3 sequences listed, 20% to 25% are singletons. The sample comprised glioma tissue, nonneoplastic brain tissue, or PBMCs (not recorded which). The receptors shown here come from a human donor with low-grade glioma or glioblastoma, undergoing nonglioma brain surgery, or in good health (not recorded which).

This clonotype was counted many times. The chain couples TRBV6-1 to TRBJ2-1, with D perhaps TRBD2 (7 bases). V was trimmed by 10 bases and J by 13 bases, leaving 23 bases between them. CDR1 MNHNS and CDR2 SASEGT come from the germline V gene. The CDR3 has 13 amino acids. CDR3 sequence: CAIDGRGGQEQFF. In DNA form, the CDR3 reads TGTGCCATCGATGGGAGGGGGGGCCAGGAACAGTTCTTC.

This clonotype was observed at least ten times. The genes are TRBV15 and TRBJ2-1; D is perhaps TRBD1 or TRBD2 (5 bases each). V lost 0 bases to trimming and J lost 5 bases, with 11 bases between them. The germline gives CDR1 LNHNV, CDR2 YYDKDF (reference sequence). The length of the CDR3 is 15 residues. CDR3 protein: CATSRDPGTHNEQFF. The DNA for the CDR3 is TGTGCCACCAGCAGAGACCCCGGGACCCACAATGAGCAGTTCTTC.

This clonotype showed up many times. The chain combines TRBV20-1 with TRBJ2-3; D is possibly TRBD1 or TRBD2 (5 bases each). In germline, CDR1 is DFQATT, CDR2 SNEGSKA (reference sequence). The CDR3 is made up of 16 amino acids. Trimming removed 3 bases at V and 3 bases at J, with 19 bases between. The CDR3 sequence: CSASPPARGVTDTQYF. The CDR3, as DNA: TGCAGTGCTAGCCCCCCGGCACGAGGGGTAACAGATACGCAGTATTTT.

J is TRBJ1-1 and V is TRBV29-1, with D possibly matching TRBD1 (6 bases). Germline V CDR1 and CDR2: SQVTM, ANQGSEA. This CDR3 is built from 13 residues. V was trimmed by 4 bases and J by 0 bases, leaving 9 bases between them. CDR3 in amino acids: CSVAGAMNTEAFF. In nucleotides, the CDR3 is TGCAGCGTTGCAGGGGCAATGAACACTGAAGCTTTCTTT.

This clonotype occurred many times. The rearrangement joins TRBV28 to TRBJ2-2; 8 nucleotides align to TRBD2. CDR1 and CDR2 (germline): MDHEN, SYDVKM. The CDR3 extends over 14 amino acids. J was trimmed by 4 bases and V by 8 bases; bases with no gene match: 6. The CDR3, as DNA: TGTGCCAGCCGGGGGGGCGGCAGCACCGGGGAGCTGTTTTTT. It encodes CASRGGGSTGELFF.

In the case of this clonotype: This may stem from a read error, because a much larger clone lies one nucleotide away. The V gene is TRBV3-1, the J gene TRBJ2-3; D may be TRBD2 (5 bases). Germline CDR1 is LGHDT and CDR2 is YNNKEL (reference sequence). This CDR3 spans 16 amino acids. As DNA, the CDR3 is TGTGCCAGCAGACAAGAGTCCCAGCGGAACACAGATACGCAGTATTTT. Translation gives CASRQESQRNTDTQYF.

This clonotype was picked up many times. CDR3 in DNA: TGTGCCAGCATGGGGGTCCGTTCCTACGAGCAGTACTTC. As protein: CASMGVRSYEQYF. J is TRBJ2-7 and V is TRBV6-1, with D possibly called TRBD1 or TRBD2 (5 bases each). The germline CDR1 and CDR2 sequences are MNHNS and SASEGT. The CDR3 spans 13 residues. V lost 7 bases to trimming and J lost 1 base, with 11 bases between them.

This clonotype was found many times. This chain's CDR3 is CASSQDPKDYGYTF. As DNA, the CDR3 is TGCGCCAGCAGCCAAGATCCAAAGGACTATGGCTACACCTTC. The J gene is TRBJ1-2, the V gene TRBV4-3, with D unresolved. CDR1 is LGHNA and CDR2 is YSLEER in the germline V gene. The CDR3 is 14 residues long. V was cut by 0 bases and J by 3 bases, with 8 bases left in between.